Listed below are T cell receptor beta chains from one sample, sequenced in a study of response to subunit inactivated influenza vaccine. Using its own MiXCR run on the RT-PCR reads, TCRdb lists one record per CDR3 protein. The sample consists of approximately 530,000 distinct CDR3 sequences, 10% to 15% of them appearing once. The specimen comprised PBMCs from blood, sampled roughly 47 days after vaccination. The receptors here all came from a man aged 50 to 59 who received an inactivated influenza vaccine. The CDR3 runs from the conserved cysteine through the conserved F or W. D genes are given only for firm matches. Size values are once, few and many counts, or a class for expanded clones, and some rows have none.

CDR3 DNA,CDR3 protein,D gene,clone size,V gene,J gene
TGTGCCAGCAGCACCGACAGGTCCGCCTACGAGCAGTACTTC,CASSTDRSAYEQYF,NA,NA,TRBV6-1,TRBJ2-7
TGTGCCTGGAGTGAGTCGCGGACCCAGTACTTC,CAWSESRTQYF,NA,NA,TRBV30,TRBJ2-5
TGTGCCAGCAGTTCCCGACGGCATAATTCACCCCTCCACTTT,CASSSRRHNSPLHF,NA,NA,TRBV28,TRBJ1-6
TGTGCCAGCAGTTCGGATGCAACTAATGAAAAACTGTTTTTT,CASSSDATNEKLFF,NA,NA,TRBV12-3/TRBV12-4,TRBJ1-4
TGTGCCAGGAGCCCCGGGACAGGGGGACAGCCCCAGCATTTT,CARSPGTGGQPQHF,TRBD1,NA,TRBV4-2,TRBJ1-5
TGTGCCAGCAGCTTAGATTCCGGGGGTGGCTACACCTTC,CASSLDSGGGYTF,NA,NA,TRBV11-2,TRBJ1-2
TGTGCCAGCAGCTTATTCGCAGGGGGCGCAATCTCTTACGTAAACTATGGCTACACCTTC,CASSLFAGGAISYVNYGYTF,TRBD1,few,TRBV11-1,TRBJ1-2
TGCGCCAGCAGCTCGGAGTTGTTCAACGAGCAGTACTTC,CASSSELFNEQYF,NA,NA,TRBV5-1,TRBJ2-7
TGCGCCAGCAGCCGAGCAACTAATGAAAAACTGTTTTTT,CASSRATNEKLFF,NA,NA,TRBV4-1,TRBJ1-4
TGTGCCAGCAGTTACTCCCTCCAGTGGTACGAGCAGTACTTC,CASSYSLQWYEQYF,NA,few,TRBV6-2/TRBV6-3,TRBJ2-7
TGTGCCAGCAGTTTCCGGGGGCGAGCGTCTACAGATACGCAGTATTTT,CASSFRGRASTDTQYF,NA,few,TRBV12-3/TRBV12-4,TRBJ2-3
TGTGCCAGCAGCTTAGCGGCACCACGAACGGGGGCCCTCCACTTT,CASSLAAPRTGALHF,NA,NA,TRBV7-2,TRBJ1-6
TGTGCCAGCAGTTTCGACACCGGGGAGCTGTTTTTT,CASSFDTGELFF,NA,many,TRBV28,TRBJ2-2
TGCGCCAGCAGTCTTACAGGGAGTCGTTACGGCAATCAGCCCCAGCATTTT,CASSLTGSRYGNQPQHF,NA,few,TRBV4-1,TRBJ1-5
TGTGCCAGCAGCGTAAGCAGGGGGATCCAAGAGACCCAGTACTTC,CASSVSRGIQETQYF,TRBD1,few,TRBV5-5,TRBJ2-5
TGTGCCAGCAGCCAGGCCGGGACAGTCCTCAGGGAGCAGTACTTC,CASSQAGTVLREQYF,TRBD1,few,TRBV4-2,TRBJ2-7
TGCGCCAGCAGCCAAGATGCCCAGGGGGCGTTGAATTCACCCCTCCACTTT,CASSQDAQGALNSPLHF,TRBD1,few,TRBV4-3,TRBJ1-6
TGCAGCGTTCGGCTAGCGGCTTACAATGAGCAGTTCTTC,CSVRLAAYNEQFF,TRBD2,few,TRBV29-1,TRBJ2-1
TGTGCCAGCAGATGGCCTCCGCAAGGCGAGACCCAGTACTTC,CASRWPPQGETQYF,NA,few,TRBV6-2/TRBV6-3,TRBJ2-5
TGTGCCAGTAGTATGGCAACCCGGACAGGGGGAGGTGAAGCTTTCTTT,CASSMATRTGGGEAFF,TRBD1,few,TRBV19,TRBJ1-1
TGTGCCAGCGACCCCTTTGATGGGCTGGTCAATCAGCCCCAGCATTTT,CASDPFDGLVNQPQHF,NA,few,TRBV6-2/TRBV6-3,TRBJ1-5
TGTGCCAGCAGCTGGACTCGGGCGACCTTGAACACTGAAGCTTTCTTT,CASSWTRATLNTEAFF,NA,NA,TRBV5-6,TRBJ1-1
TGCAGTGCGACACAGGGCAGCAATCAGCCCCAGCATTTT,CSATQGSNQPQHF,NA,few,TRBV20-1,TRBJ1-5
TGCAGTGCTAGAGATTGGGGACAGGGGTCAACAGATACGCAGTATTTT,CSARDWGQGSTDTQYF,TRBD1,NA,TRBV20-1,TRBJ2-3
TGTGCCAGCAGCTTAGGAGGACCACTAGTGTACGAGCAGTACTTC,CASSLGGPLVYEQYF,NA,NA,TRBV11-1,TRBJ2-7
TGCAGCGTCCGTCTGGGTGGGACCGGCGGGGAGCTGTTTTTT,CSVRLGGTGGELFF,NA,many,TRBV29-1,TRBJ2-2
TGTGCATACCCAGACCTAGGCAACTATGGCTACACCTTC,CAYPDLGNYGYTF,NA,NA,TRBV12-2,TRBJ1-2
TGTGCCAGCAGCTTATCGGGAATTAACTATGGCTACACCTTC,CASSLSGINYGYTF,NA,NA,TRBV7-9,TRBJ1-2
TGCAGCGTCCCTTGGGGTAGGAACGAGCAGTACTTC,CSVPWGRNEQYF,NA,few,TRBV29-1,TRBJ2-7
TGTGCCAGCAGCCACACAGGGTCTGGAAACACCATATATTTT,CASSHTGSGNTIYF,NA,few,TRBV3-1,TRBJ1-3
TGCGCCAGCAGCTTAGGAACAGCAATGAACACTGAAGCTTTCTTT,CASSLGTAMNTEAFF,NA,NA,TRBV5-1,TRBJ1-1
TGTGCCAGCAGCTTCCCCTTTACAGGGAATGAGCAGTACTTC,CASSFPFTGNEQYF,NA,few,TRBV7-9,TRBJ2-7
TGTGCCAGCAGCTTAGCTGGTCTAGCGGGATCTGGTGAGCAGTTCTTC,CASSLAGLAGSGEQFF,TRBD2,few,TRBV7-2,TRBJ2-1
TGTGCCAGCAGCCAGGGACAGCAGATCACAGATACGCAGTATTTT,CASSQGQQITDTQYF,TRBD1,few,TRBV7-2,TRBJ2-3
TGTGCCAGCAGCTGGGGACAGCCGTCCTCTAATGAAAAACTGTTTTTT,CASSWGQPSSNEKLFF,TRBD1,few,TRBV9,TRBJ1-4
TGTGCCAGCAGCCCCGACAGGCTTGGCTATGGCTACACCTTC,CASSPDRLGYGYTF,NA,NA,TRBV12-3/TRBV12-4,TRBJ1-2
TGCAGTGCTAGAGGGGGAGGAGGCACAGATACGCAGTATTTT,CSARGGGGTDTQYF,NA,many,TRBV20-1,TRBJ2-3
TGCAGTGCCTCCCCCCCACTAGCGGGGGGGCCTTACGAGCAGTACTTC,CSASPPLAGGPYEQYF,TRBD2,NA,TRBV20-1,TRBJ2-7
TGCAGTGCTAGAGATCAAGGACTAGCGGGAGGTAAATTTTCCTACGAGCAGTACTTC,CSARDQGLAGGKFSYEQYF,TRBD2,many,TRBV20-1,TRBJ2-7
TGTGCCAGCAGCCCGGTGGGGGTGACCCAGTACTTC,CASSPVGVTQYF,NA,many,TRBV7-9,TRBJ2-5
TGCAGTGCTATCCTCCCCCCGGGTAGCGGGGGTAGCGAACCCACAGATACGCAGTATTTT,CSAILPPGSGGSEPTDTQYF,TRBD2,many,TRBV20-1,TRBJ2-3
TGTGCCAGCAGTCCACGGACAGGGCGGCTTCAGTCCTACGAGCAGTACTTC,CASSPRTGRLQSYEQYF,TRBD1,few,TRBV6-1,TRBJ2-7
TGTGCCAGCAGCTTAAACCCAGGGACAATGCTTGGGGAGCAGTACTTC,CASSLNPGTMLGEQYF,NA,few,TRBV11-2,TRBJ2-7
TGCAGCGACGGCCTAGCGGGAGGGCCGATGTATTTT,CSDGLAGGPMYF,TRBD2,NA,TRBV29-1,TRBJ2-3
TGCGCCAGCAGACCCGGGACCGACGGATCCGGGGAGCTGTTTTTT,CASRPGTDGSGELFF,NA,few,TRBV10-1,TRBJ2-2
TGCAGCGTGGGACAGGTTAACGGCTACACCTTC,CSVGQVNGYTF,TRBD1,many,TRBV29-1,TRBJ1-2
TGCGCCAGCAGCCATGACAGGGGGGCCTACAATGAGCAGTTCTTC,CASSHDRGAYNEQFF,TRBD1,NA,TRBV5-1,TRBJ2-1
TGTGCCAGCAGGGCATCTGACAATGAGCAGTTCTTC,CASRASDNEQFF,NA,many,TRBV12-3/TRBV12-4,TRBJ2-1
TGTGCCAGCACCCTCCAGGGGTACGAAGCTTTCTTT,CASTLQGYEAFF,NA,NA,TRBV12-3/TRBV12-4,TRBJ1-1
TGTGCCACCGTGGGAAGGAACACCGGGGAGCTGTTTTTT,CATVGRNTGELFF,NA,NA,TRBV7-2,TRBJ2-2